In its sample, the clone carrying this T cell receptor beta chain is medium-sized (0.01 to 0.1%). No antigen is known for it. No patient had received any treatment before thyroid surgery. The authors' processing: The study's classifier, a distant-metastasis tool for papillary thyroid cancer, was built using CDR3 differences across clinicopathological groups. TCRdb re-called the PCR reads via MiXCR. What appears here as the V and J calls and clone size reflects TCRdb's work, not the paper's. The sample has about 12,000 clones, roughly 28% seen once. The data are from a study of metastatic and nonmetastatic thyroid tumors. Study at large: A comparison of repertoires was made across blood and tumor or nodule tissue from malignant and benign thyroid patients. Whole-study findings and limits: It was reportedly found that TCR beta diversity was significantly higher in malignant thyroid tumors than in benign nodules, a difference seen in both blood and tumor samples.

This CDR3 has 14 residues. V was trimmed by 1 base and J by 3 bases, leaving 10 bases between them. Per the germline V gene, CDR1 is SGHAT and CDR2 is FQNNGV. The source material was tumor tissue. The V and J genes are TRBV11-2 and TRBJ2-7; no clear D. The sequence was collected from a female donor with papillary thyroid cancer or a benign thyroid nodule (not recorded which). Some clones in this sample may be carry-over from other donors' samples. CDR3 bases: TGTGCCAGCAGCTTAGGTGTACGCCACTACGAGCAGTACTTC. The encoded protein is CASSLGVRHYEQYF.